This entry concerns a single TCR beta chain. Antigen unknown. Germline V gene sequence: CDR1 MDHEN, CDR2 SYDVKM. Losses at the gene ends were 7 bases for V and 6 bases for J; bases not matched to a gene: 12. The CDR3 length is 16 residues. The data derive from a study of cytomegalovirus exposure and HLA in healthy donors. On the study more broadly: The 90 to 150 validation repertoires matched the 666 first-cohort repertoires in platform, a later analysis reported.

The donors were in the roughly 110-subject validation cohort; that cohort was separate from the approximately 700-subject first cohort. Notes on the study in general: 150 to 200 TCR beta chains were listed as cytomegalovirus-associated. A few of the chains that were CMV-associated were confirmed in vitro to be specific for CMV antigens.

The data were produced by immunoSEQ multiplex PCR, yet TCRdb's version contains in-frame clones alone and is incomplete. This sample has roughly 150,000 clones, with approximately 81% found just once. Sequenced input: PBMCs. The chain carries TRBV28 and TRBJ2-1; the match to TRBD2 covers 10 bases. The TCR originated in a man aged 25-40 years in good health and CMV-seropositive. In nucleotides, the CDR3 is TGTGCCAGCATCGGGGCTGGACTAGCGGCCGGCAATGAGCAGTTCTTC. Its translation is CASIGAGLAAGNEQFF.